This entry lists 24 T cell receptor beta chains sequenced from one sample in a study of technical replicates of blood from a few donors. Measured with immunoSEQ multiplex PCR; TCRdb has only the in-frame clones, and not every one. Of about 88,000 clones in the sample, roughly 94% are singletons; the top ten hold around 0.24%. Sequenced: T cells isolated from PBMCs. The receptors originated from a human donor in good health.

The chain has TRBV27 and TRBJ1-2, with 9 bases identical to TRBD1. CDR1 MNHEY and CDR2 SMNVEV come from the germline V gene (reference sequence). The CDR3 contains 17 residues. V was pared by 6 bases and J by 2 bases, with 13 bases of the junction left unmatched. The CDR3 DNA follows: TGTGCCAGCAGCTGGACAGGGGCATTAAAGGGCAACTATGGCTACACCTTC. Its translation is CASSWTGALKGNYGYTF.

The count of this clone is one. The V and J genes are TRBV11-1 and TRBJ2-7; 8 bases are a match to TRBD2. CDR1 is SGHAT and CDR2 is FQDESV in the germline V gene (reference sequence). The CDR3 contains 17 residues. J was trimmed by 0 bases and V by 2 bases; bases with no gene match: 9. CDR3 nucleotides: TGTGCCAGCAGCTTAAGAACTAGCGGCTATAGCTCCTACGAGCAGTACTTC. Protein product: CASSLRTSGYSSYEQYF.

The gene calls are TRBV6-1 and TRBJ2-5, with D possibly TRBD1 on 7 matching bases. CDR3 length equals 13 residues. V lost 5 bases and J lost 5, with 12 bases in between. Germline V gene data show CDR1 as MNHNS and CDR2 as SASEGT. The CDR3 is CASSMAGGETQYF. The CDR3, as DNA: TGTGCCAGCAGTATGGCAGGGGGGGAGACCCAGTACTTC.

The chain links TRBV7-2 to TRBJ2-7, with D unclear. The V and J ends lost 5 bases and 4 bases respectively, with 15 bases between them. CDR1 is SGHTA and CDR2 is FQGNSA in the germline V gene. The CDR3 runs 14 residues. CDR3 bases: TGTGCCAGCAGCAGAACGGGTCCCCGATACGAGCAGTACTTC. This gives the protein CASSRTGPRYEQYF.

The CDR3 reads CASSSRVSNYGYTF. CDR3 nucleotide sequence: TGTGCCAGCAGTTCCAGGGTTTCTAACTATGGCTACACCTTC. This sequence joins TRBV28 and TRBJ1-2, with a possible D match to TRBD1 (5 bases). The CDR3 length is 14 residues. Germline CDR1 and CDR2: MDHEN and SYDVKM. The V end was cut by 4 bases, the J end by 0 bases, with 9 bases between.

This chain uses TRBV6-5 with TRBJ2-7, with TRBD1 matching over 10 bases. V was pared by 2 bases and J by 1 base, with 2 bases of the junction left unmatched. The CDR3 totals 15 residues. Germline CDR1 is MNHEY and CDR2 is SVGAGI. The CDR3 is CASSYRDRGSYEQYF. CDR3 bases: TGTGCCAGCAGTTACCGGGACAGGGGTTCCTACGAGCAGTACTTC.

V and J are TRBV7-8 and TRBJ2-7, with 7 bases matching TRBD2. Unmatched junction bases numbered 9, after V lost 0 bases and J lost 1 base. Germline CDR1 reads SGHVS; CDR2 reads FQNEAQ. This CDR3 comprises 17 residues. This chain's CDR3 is CASSLAHLGGESYEQYF. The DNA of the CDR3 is TGTGCCAGCAGCTTAGCGCACTTGGGGGGGGAATCCTACGAGCAGTACTTC.

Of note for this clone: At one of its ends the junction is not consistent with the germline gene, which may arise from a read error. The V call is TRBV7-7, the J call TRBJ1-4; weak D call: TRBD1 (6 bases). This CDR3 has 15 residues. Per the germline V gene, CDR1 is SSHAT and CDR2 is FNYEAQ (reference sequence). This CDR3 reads CASSLRGGTNEKLFF. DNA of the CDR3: TGTGCTAGCAGCCTCCGAGGGGGAACTAATGAAAAACTGTTTTTT.

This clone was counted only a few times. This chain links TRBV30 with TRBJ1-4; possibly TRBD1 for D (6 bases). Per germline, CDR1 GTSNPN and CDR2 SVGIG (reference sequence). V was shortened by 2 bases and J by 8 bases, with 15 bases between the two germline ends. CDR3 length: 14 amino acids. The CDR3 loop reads CAWSRDTSLEKLFF. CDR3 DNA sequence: TGTGCCTGGAGTAGGGACACTTCTCTCGAAAAACTGTTTTTT.

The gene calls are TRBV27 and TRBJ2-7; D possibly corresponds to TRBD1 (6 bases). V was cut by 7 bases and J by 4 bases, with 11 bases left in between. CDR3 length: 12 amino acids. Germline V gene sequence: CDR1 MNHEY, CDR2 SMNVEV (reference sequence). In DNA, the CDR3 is TGTGCCAGCAAGGACAGCTTATACGAGCAGTACTTC. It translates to CASKDSLYEQYF.

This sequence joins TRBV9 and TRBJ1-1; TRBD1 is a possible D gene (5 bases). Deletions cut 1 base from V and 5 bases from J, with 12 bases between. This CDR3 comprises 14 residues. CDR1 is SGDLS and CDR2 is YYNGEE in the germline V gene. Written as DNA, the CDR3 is TGTGCCAGCAGCGTAACGGGGGGTAGGACTGAAGCTTTCTTT. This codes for CASSVTGGRTEAFF.

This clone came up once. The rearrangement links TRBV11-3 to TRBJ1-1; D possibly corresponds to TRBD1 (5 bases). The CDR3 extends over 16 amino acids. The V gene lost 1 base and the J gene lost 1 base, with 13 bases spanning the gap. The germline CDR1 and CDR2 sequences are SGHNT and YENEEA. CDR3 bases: TGTGCCAGCAGCTTAGGAGGGGCCGGGGGGAACACTGAAGCTTTCTTT. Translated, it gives CASSLGGAGGNTEAFF.

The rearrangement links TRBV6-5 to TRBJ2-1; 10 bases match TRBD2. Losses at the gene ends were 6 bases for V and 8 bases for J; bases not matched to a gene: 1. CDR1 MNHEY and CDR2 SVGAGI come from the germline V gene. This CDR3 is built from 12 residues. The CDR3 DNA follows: TGTGCCAGCAGGCTAGCGGGGGATGAGCAGTTCTTC. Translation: CASRLAGDEQFF.

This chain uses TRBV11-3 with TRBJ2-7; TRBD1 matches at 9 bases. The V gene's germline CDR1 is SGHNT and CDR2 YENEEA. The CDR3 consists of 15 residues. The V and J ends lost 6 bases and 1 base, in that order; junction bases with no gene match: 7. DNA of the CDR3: TGTGCCAGCAGTCAAGGACAGGGGAGATCCTACGAGCAGTACTTC. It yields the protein CASSQGQGRSYEQYF.

The CDR3 coding sequence is TGTGCCACCAGCAGAGATCCGGGGGGGGGAGAGACCCAGTACTTC. It translates to CATSRDPGGGETQYF. The rearrangement uses TRBV15 and TRBJ2-5; 8 bases are a match to TRBD2. Per germline, CDR1 LNHNV and CDR2 YYDKDF (reference sequence). The V gene end was trimmed by 0 bases and the J gene end by 4 bases; junction bases not matched to a gene: 4. This CDR3 is built from 15 residues.

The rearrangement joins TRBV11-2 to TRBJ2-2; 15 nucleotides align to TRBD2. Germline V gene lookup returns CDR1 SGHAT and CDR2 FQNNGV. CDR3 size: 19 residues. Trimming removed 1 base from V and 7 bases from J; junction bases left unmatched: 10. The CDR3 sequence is CASSLVDWTSGRGYGELFF. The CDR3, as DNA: TGTGCCAGCAGCTTAGTGGACTGGACTAGCGGGAGGGGTTACGGGGAGCTGTTTTTT. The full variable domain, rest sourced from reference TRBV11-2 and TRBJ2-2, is EAGVAQSPRYKIIEKRQSVAFWCNPISGHATLYWYQQILGQGPKLLIQFQNNGVVDDSQLPKDRFSAERLKGVDSTLKIQPAKLEDSAVYLCASSLVDWTSGRGYGELFFGEGSRLTVL.

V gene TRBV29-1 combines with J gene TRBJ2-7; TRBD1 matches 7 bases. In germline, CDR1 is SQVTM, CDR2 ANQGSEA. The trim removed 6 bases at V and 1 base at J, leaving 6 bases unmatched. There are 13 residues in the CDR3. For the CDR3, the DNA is TGCAGCGTCGCAGGACAGGATTCCTACGAGCAGTACTTC. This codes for CSVAGQDSYEQYF.

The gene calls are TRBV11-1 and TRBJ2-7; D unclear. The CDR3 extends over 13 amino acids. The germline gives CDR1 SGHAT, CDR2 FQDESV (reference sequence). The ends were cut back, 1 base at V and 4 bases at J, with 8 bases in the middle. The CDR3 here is CASSLDMSYEQYF. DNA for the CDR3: TGTGCCAGCAGCTTAGACATGTCTTACGAGCAGTACTTC.

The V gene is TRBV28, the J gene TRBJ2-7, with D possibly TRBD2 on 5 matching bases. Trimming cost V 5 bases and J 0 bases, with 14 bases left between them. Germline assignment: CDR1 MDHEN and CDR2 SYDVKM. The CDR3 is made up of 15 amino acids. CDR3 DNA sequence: TGTGCCAGCAGTATCGGGGTCCCCGGCTCCTACGAGCAGTACTTC. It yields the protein CASSIGVPGSYEQYF.

CDR3 sequence (DNA): TGTGCCAGCAGCCATCCCGAGCCCGGGACAGGGGGGCAAGAGACCCAGTACTTC. Amino acid sequence: CASSHPEPGTGGQETQYF. V is TRBV4-2 and J is TRBJ2-5; TRBD1 matches at 11 bases. With V trimmed by 3 bases and J by 2 bases, 11 bases remained unmatched. CDR1 and CDR2 (germline): LGHNA, YNFKEQ. CDR3 size: 18 residues.

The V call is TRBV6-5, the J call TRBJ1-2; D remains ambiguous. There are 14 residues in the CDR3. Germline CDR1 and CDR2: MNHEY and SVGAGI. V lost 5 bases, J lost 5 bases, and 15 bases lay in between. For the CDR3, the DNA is TGTGCCAGCAGTACCCCCCCCGGCGGGTATGGCTACACCTTC. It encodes CASSTPPGGYGYTF.

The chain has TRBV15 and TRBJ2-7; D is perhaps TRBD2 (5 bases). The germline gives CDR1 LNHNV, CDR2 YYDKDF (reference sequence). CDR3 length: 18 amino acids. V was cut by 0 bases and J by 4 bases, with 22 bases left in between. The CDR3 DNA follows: TGTGCCACCAGCAGAGATCGGGGTTTGTTACGTGATCAATACGAGCAGTACTTC. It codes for CATSRDRGLLRDQYEQYF.

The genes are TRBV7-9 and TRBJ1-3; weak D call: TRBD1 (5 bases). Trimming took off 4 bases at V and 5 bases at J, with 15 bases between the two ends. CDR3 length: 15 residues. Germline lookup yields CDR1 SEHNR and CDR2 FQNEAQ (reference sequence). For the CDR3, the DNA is TGTGCCAGCAGCTCCAGGGATCCGAGGCGAAACACCATATATTTT. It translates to CASSSRDPRRNTIYF.

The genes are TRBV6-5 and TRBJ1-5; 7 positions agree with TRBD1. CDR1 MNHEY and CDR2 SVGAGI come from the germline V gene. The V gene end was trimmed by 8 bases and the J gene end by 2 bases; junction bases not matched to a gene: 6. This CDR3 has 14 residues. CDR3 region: CASSPTGGNQPQHF. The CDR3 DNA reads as TGTGCCAGCTCACCAACAGGGGGCAATCAGCCCCAGCATTTT.